A selection of T cell receptor beta chains follows, all from one sample in a study of blood T cell repertoires in COVID-19. Measured with immunoSEQ multiplex PCR; TCRdb has only the in-frame clones, and not every one. The sample yields around 120,000 clones, 82% seen once. Sequenced sample: peripheral blood. All receptors derive from a man aged 70-80 years with active or convalescent COVID-19. CDR3s include the opening cysteine and the closing phenylalanine or tryptophan. A D gene is named only where the DNA matches it firmly. The size entry is marked missing in some rows and otherwise reads once, few, many or a size class.

TRBV5-4	.	TRBJ2-3	TRBD2	CASSLTTSVTDTQYF	TGTGCCAGCAGCCTAACCACTAGCGTCACAGATACGCAGTATTTT
TRBV19	few	TRBJ2-3	.	CASSNRETGTDTQYF	TGTGCCAGTAGTAATCGTGAGACAGGCACAGATACGCAGTATTTT
TRBV7-3	once	TRBJ2-5	TRBD2	CASSLGSLAGVRETQYF	TGTGCCAGCAGCTTAGGATCCCTAGCGGGAGTTCGAGAGACCCAGTACTTC
TRBV24-1	.	TRBJ2-2	TRBD1	CATSEDRARENGELFF	TGTGCCACCAGCGAAGACAGGGCGCGCGAAAACGGGGAGCTGTTTTTT
TRBV7-9	many	TRBJ1-2	.	CASSPRTFGGYGYTF	TGTGCCAGCAGCCCTCGGACCTTCGGGGGCTATGGCTACACCTTC
TRBV14	.	TRBJ2-3	TRBD2	CASSQLAGGVTDTQYF	TGTGCCAGCAGCCAGCTAGCGGGGGGAGTGACAGATACGCAGTATTTT
TRBV9	.	TRBJ2-5	TRBD1	CASSTKGAGETQYF	TGTGCCAGCAGCACGAAGGGGGCTGGAGAGACCCAGTACTTC
TRBV4-2	.	TRBJ1-2	TRBD1	CASSPGQGIYGYTF	TGTGCCAGCAGCCCGGGACAGGGAATTTATGGCTACACCTTC
TRBV19	.	TRBJ1-5	.	CASMSRGLHQPQHF	TGTGCCAGTATGAGCAGGGGCTTGCATCAGCCCCAGCATTTT
TRBV7-2	.	TRBJ1-2	TRBD1	CASSADRAGYGYTF	TGTGCCAGCAGCGCAGACAGGGCGGGCTATGGCTACACCTTC
TRBV7-2	.	TRBJ2-1	TRBD2	CASRITSTSGVSYNEQFF	TGTGCCAGCAGGATCACCTCGACTAGCGGGGTAAGCTACAATGAGCAGTTCTTC
TRBV5-1	.	TRBJ2-2	TRBD1	CASSLDWTGGAGELFF	TGCGCCAGCAGCTTGGATTGGACAGGGGGCGCCGGGGAGCTGTTTTTT
TRBV25-1	.	TRBJ2-1	TRBD2	CASSPKPSPGGTFNEQFF	TGTGCCAGCAGTCCGAAGCCCTCCCCCGGGGGGACCTTCAATGAGCAGTTCTTC
TRBV10-3	.	TRBJ2-7	.	CAIGYGAREQYF	TGTGCCATCGGGTATGGGGCGCGAGAGCAGTACTTC
TRBV24-1	many	TRBJ2-7	.	CATSDSRDTSYEQYF	TGTGCCACCAGTGATTCCCGGGACACATCCTACGAGCAGTACTTC
TRBV5-1	.	TRBJ2-1	.	CASSVRDWNEQFF	TGCGCCAGCAGCGTGAGGGATTGGAATGAGCAGTTCTTC
TRBV3-1/TRBV3-2	.	TRBJ1-6	.	CASSQDGRVYNSPLHF	TGTGCCAGCAGCCAAGATGGCAGGGTCTATAATTCACCCCTCCACTTT
TRBV6-2/TRBV6-3	.	TRBJ2-1	TRBD2	CASSYSPGLAGRSYNEQFF	TGTGCCAGCAGTTACTCCCCGGGACTAGCGGGGAGGTCCTACAATGAGCAGTTCTTC
TRBV7-2	.	TRBJ1-3	.	CASSLPRGTIYF	TGTGCCAGCAGCCTCCCTCGGGGCACCATATATTTT